One sample yielded the 11 T cell receptor beta chains listed below, sequenced in a study of identical twins. TCRdb analysed the 5' RACE reads with MiXCR anew, one entry per CDR3 protein. The sample shows 350,000 to 450,000 distinct CDR3 sequences, around 18% of them seen only once. The specimen was naive T cells sorted from blood. These TCRs come from a man in his fifties in good health.

As DNA, the CDR3 is TGCGCCAGCAGCGGCCAGGGGGGGTTCCTGCAAGAGACCCAGTACTTC. The encoded protein is CASSGQGGFLQETQYF. The chain uses TRBV5-1 and TRBJ2-5, with D possibly being TRBD1 or TRBD2 (7 bases each). V was cut by 4 bases and J by 2 bases, with 18 bases left in between. Germline V CDR1 and CDR2: SGHRS, YFSETQ. CDR3 length: 16 amino acids.

The table lists this clonotype with many counts. The rearrangement links TRBV7-9 to TRBJ2-3, with D perhaps TRBD1 or TRBD2 (5 bases each). Germline V gives CDR1 SEHNR, CDR2 FQNEAQ (reference sequence). This CDR3 contains 15 residues. With 5 bases removed from V and 6 bases from J, the gap between germline ends came to 18 bases. The CDR3 DNA reads TGTGCCAGCAGCCCCCGGACTCAGAAGGGGGATACGCAGTATTTT. Translated: CASSPRTQKGDTQYF.

In its sample, this clonotype was seen a few times. CDR3 DNA: TGTGCCAGCAGCGTAGGTTCTAGGAGAGAGACCCAGTACTTC. Protein product: CASSVGSRRETQYF. The rearrangement links TRBV9 to TRBJ2-5; D unclear. CDR1 is SGDLS, CDR2 YYNGEE, per germline. V was shortened by 0 bases and J by 4 bases, with 10 bases between the two germline ends. The CDR3 has 14 residues. Full variable domain (rest looked up from reference TRBV9 and TRBJ2-5): DSGVTQTPKHLITATGQRVTLRCSPRSGDLSVYWYQQSLDQGLQFLIQYYNGEERAKGNILERFSAQQFPDLHSELNLSSLELGDSALYFCASSVGSRRETQYFGPGTRLLVL.

This chain uses TRBV12-3 or TRBV12-4 with TRBJ2-5, with D hard to call. V lost 3 bases and J lost 2, with 7 bases in between. The CDR3 has 13 residues. In DNA, the CDR3 is TGTGCCAGCAGTTTCGGCCGTCAAGAGACCCAGTACTTC. Its translation is CASSFGRQETQYF.

This clonotype was picked up a small number of times. The chain recombines TRBV27 with TRBJ1-2; D is possibly TRBD1 (6 bases). The CDR3 covers 13 residues. Germline V gives CDR1 MNHEY, CDR2 SMNVEV (reference sequence). V was cut by 6 bases and J by 7 bases, with 15 bases left in between. CDR3 DNA: TGTGCCAGCAGCATATATGGGACAACTGGCTACACCTTC. Translated, it gives CASSIYGTTGYTF.

Ten or more counts support this clonotype. The chain is built from TRBV12-3 or TRBV12-4 and TRBJ2-7; D gene unclear. Trimming removed 6 bases from V and 3 bases from J, with 12 bases in between. The CDR3 runs to 13 residues. CDR3 DNA sequence: TGTGCCAGCAGAGACAACTCTTACTACGAGCAGTACTTC. Amino acids: CASRDNSYYEQYF.

The V and J genes are TRBV5-6 and TRBJ2-5; no clear D. V was trimmed by 0 bases and J by 2 bases, leaving 14 bases between them. Germline V gives CDR1 SGHDT, CDR2 YYEEEE. The CDR3 covers 16 residues. The CDR3 DNA reads TGTGCCAGCAGCTTGGCGATTGGGCAGTATCAAGAGACCCAGTACTTC. Translating gives CASSLAIGQYQETQYF.

This clonotype was detected many times. The chain uses TRBV3-1 and TRBJ2-5; D unclear. Germline V lookup: CDR1 LGHDT, CDR2 YNNKEL (reference sequence). The V end lost 4 bases, the J end lost 4 bases, and 4 bases lay between the germline ends. This CDR3 has 11 amino acids. The CDR3 DNA reads TGTGCCAGCAGCCGTTTAGAGACCCAGTACTTC. This sequence encodes CASSRLETQYF.

The chain carries TRBV4-3 and TRBJ2-3; 10 bases are shared with TRBD2. Germline V CDR1 and CDR2: LGHNA, YSLEER. V was pared by 5 bases and J by 4 bases, with 9 bases of the junction left unmatched. This CDR3 spans 16 amino acids. In DNA, the CDR3 is TGCGCCAGCAGCTCAGCCGCTAGCGGGAGCGCAGATACGCAGTATTTT. This translates into CASSSAASGSADTQYF.

This clonotype showed up just a few times. V gene TRBV20-1 combines with J gene TRBJ1-1; 9 bases map to TRBD1. Trimming removed 5 bases from V and 5 bases from J; junction bases left unmatched: 6. The CDR3 sequence is 13 residues long. Germline values: CDR1 DFQATT, CDR2 SNEGSKA (reference sequence). CDR3 DNA sequence: TGCAGTGCTCCGACAGGGGGGGGAACTGAAGCTTTCTTT. It codes for CSAPTGGGTEAFF.

The V and J genes are TRBV7-2 and TRBJ2-6; D not certain. This CDR3 spans 17 amino acids. Trimming took off 5 bases at V and 0 bases at J, with 14 bases between the two ends. Germline loops: CDR1 SGHTA, CDR2 FQGNSA. The DNA for the CDR3 is TGTGCCAGCAGCCCCGCTGGGGTAGGCTCTGGGGCCAACGTCCTGACTTTC. Its protein is CASSPAGVGSGANVLTF.